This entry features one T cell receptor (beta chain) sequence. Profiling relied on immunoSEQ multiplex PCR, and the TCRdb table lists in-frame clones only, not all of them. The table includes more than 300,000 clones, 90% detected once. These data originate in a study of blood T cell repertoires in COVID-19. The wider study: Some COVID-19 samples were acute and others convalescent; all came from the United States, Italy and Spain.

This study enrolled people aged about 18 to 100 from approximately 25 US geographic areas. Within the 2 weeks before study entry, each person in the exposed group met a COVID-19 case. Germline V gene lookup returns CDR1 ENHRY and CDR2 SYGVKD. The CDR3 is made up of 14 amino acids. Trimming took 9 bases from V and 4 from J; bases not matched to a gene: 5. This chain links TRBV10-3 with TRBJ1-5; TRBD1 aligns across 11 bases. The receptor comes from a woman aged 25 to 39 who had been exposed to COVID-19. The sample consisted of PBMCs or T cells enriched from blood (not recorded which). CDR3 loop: CAITDRGLNQPQHF. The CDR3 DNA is TGTGCCATTACGGACAGGGGGCTTAATCAGCCCCAGCATTTT.